The rows below give T cell receptor beta chains drawn from one sample of a study of T-cell memory formation after mild COVID-19. Using its own MiXCR run on the 5' RACE reads, TCRdb lists one record per CDR3 protein. The sample carries about 470,000 distinct CDR3 sequences, 20% to 30% recorded once. Sequenced: PBMCs or a T cell subset sorted from them (not recorded which). These receptors all stem from an adult woman who had mild COVID-19 (a few samples of this study predate the infection). Cell type and time point are not known. The CDR3 runs from the conserved cysteine through the conserved F or W. Each record gives: J gene, V gene, D gene, clone size, CDR3 DNA, CDR3 protein. D genes are given only for firm matches. For some rows the clone size is stated as once, few or many, or as a class when expanded; others skip it.

J gene: TRBJ2-7; V gene: TRBV6-2/TRBV6-3; D gene: -; clone size: -; CDR3 DNA: TGTGCCAGCACCCCACAGGGTACCCGCTCCTACGAGCAGTACTTC; CDR3 protein: CASTPQGTRSYEQYF
J gene: TRBJ1-1; V gene: TRBV5-6; D gene: -; clone size: -; CDR3 DNA: TGTGCCAGCAGCTTGTCGGCACCTAGTTACACTGAAGCTTTCTTT; CDR3 protein: CASSLSAPSYTEAFF
J gene: TRBJ2-5; V gene: TRBV27; D gene: TRBD1; clone size: few; CDR3 DNA: TGTGCCAGCAGCCGACCGGGACAGGGCGATGAGACCCAGTACTTC; CDR3 protein: CASSRPGQGDETQYF
J gene: TRBJ2-2; V gene: TRBV15; D gene: -; clone size: few; CDR3 DNA: TGTGCCACCAGCAGAGGGAAACGTCGGGTCCCGGGGGACACCGGGGAGCTGTTTTTT; CDR3 protein: CATSRGKRRVPGDTGELFF
J gene: TRBJ1-2; V gene: TRBV27; D gene: -; clone size: once; CDR3 DNA: TGTGCCAGCAGTTTCGCCAGGTTGGGCTATGGCTACACCTTC; CDR3 protein: CASSFARLGYGYTF
J gene: TRBJ2-1; V gene: TRBV7-8; D gene: TRBD2; clone size: -; CDR3 DNA: TGTGCCAGCAGCCCCTCGGGGCTAGCGGGAGGCTACAATGAGCAGTTCTTC; CDR3 protein: CASSPSGLAGGYNEQFF
J gene: TRBJ2-7; V gene: TRBV20-1; D gene: TRBD2; clone size: -; CDR3 DNA: TGCAGTGCTAGGTCGTCTAAGGAAGCGCGGGGGGTTAGGTACGAGCAGTACTTC; CDR3 protein: CSARSSKEARGVRYEQYF
J gene: TRBJ1-3; V gene: TRBV30; D gene: -; clone size: -; CDR3 DNA: TGTGCCTGGCGCACGGGCTCTGGAAACACCATATATTTT; CDR3 protein: CAWRTGSGNTIYF
J gene: TRBJ2-2; V gene: TRBV7-2; D gene: TRBD2; clone size: -; CDR3 DNA: TGTGCCAGCAGCCGCCTAGCGGCATCTACCGGGGAGCTGTTTTTT; CDR3 protein: CASSRLAASTGELFF
J gene: TRBJ1-1; V gene: TRBV5-1; D gene: -; clone size: many; CDR3 DNA: TGCGCCAGCAGCTTGTTAACGGATAACACTGAAGCTTTCTTT; CDR3 protein: CASSLLTDNTEAFF
J gene: TRBJ2-7; V gene: TRBV12-3/TRBV12-4; D gene: -; clone size: many; CDR3 DNA: TGTGCCAGCAGTTTCAGGAGGGGGGGCTACGAGCAGTACTTC; CDR3 protein: CASSFRRGGYEQYF
J gene: TRBJ1-1; V gene: TRBV6-2/TRBV6-3; D gene: TRBD1; clone size: -; CDR3 DNA: TGTGCCAGCAGTGGTCGTCCCGGGACAGGTATGAACACTGAAGCTTTCTTT; CDR3 protein: CASSGRPGTGMNTEAFF
J gene: TRBJ2-5; V gene: TRBV19; D gene: -; clone size: -; CDR3 DNA: TGTGCCAGTTGTGGGGGCAGGGGAGAGACCCAGTACTTC; CDR3 protein: CASCGGRGETQYF
J gene: TRBJ2-2; V gene: TRBV7-3; D gene: TRBD2; clone size: few; CDR3 DNA: TGTGCCAGCAGCCCTCAGACTAGCGGGGGACCTTCGAACACCGGGGAGCTGTTTTTT; CDR3 protein: CASSPQTSGGPSNTGELFF
J gene: TRBJ2-3; V gene: TRBV7-8; D gene: -; clone size: few; CDR3 DNA: TGTGCCAGCAGCTTAGGACGGAAAAACACAGATACGCAGTATTTT; CDR3 protein: CASSLGRKNTDTQYF
J gene: TRBJ2-1; V gene: TRBV15; D gene: -; clone size: -; CDR3 DNA: TGTGCCACCAGCAGAGATCGCCCTAGCGTTAATGAGCAGTTCTTC; CDR3 protein: CATSRDRPSVNEQFF
J gene: TRBJ2-5; V gene: TRBV12-3/TRBV12-4; D gene: TRBD2; clone size: -; CDR3 DNA: TGTGCCAGCAGGCCCGGGACTAGCGGCCCGAAGACCCAGTACTTC; CDR3 protein: CASRPGTSGPKTQYF
J gene: TRBJ2-2; V gene: TRBV7-3; D gene: TRBD2; clone size: -; CDR3 DNA: TGTGCCAGCAGCTTATCTCCTAGCGGGGGACACCGCACCGGGGAGCTGTTTTTT; CDR3 protein: CASSLSPSGGHRTGELFF